Listed here are 4 T cell receptor beta chains from one sample, sequenced in a study of blood T cell repertoires in COVID-19. Repertoires were generated with immunoSEQ multiplex PCR, while TCRdb's copy carries only in-frame clones and drops some. The repertoire holds about 330,000 clones, with around 86% as singletons. The sequenced sample consisted of PBMCs or T cells enriched from blood (not recorded which). The source of these receptors is a woman under 30 who had recovered from COVID-19.

This chain uses TRBV5-1 with TRBJ2-1; 8 bases agree with TRBD2. The length of the CDR3 is 12 residues. V dropped 1 base and J dropped 13; count of bases not matched to a gene: 4. Germline CDR1 SGHRS, CDR2 YFSETQ. The CDR3 DNA follows: TGCGCCAGCAGCTTGCGGGGGACTAGTCAGTTCTTC. It specifies CASSLRGTSQFF.

V is TRBV5-6 and J is TRBJ2-3, with D possibly being TRBD1 (5 bases). Germline V gene sequence: CDR1 SGHDT, CDR2 YYEEEE. This CDR3 is 16 amino acids long. V was clipped by 2 bases and J by 2 bases, with 15 bases between them. The chain's CDR3 is CASSFKGNFYTDTQYF. Written as DNA, the CDR3 is TGTGCCAGCAGCTTTAAGGGGAATTTTTACACAGATACGCAGTATTTT.

This clone was detected only once. CDR3 sequence (DNA): TGTGCCAGCATACAAGGTCGAGCGGGGGAAATTCAAGAGACCCAGTACTTC. It specifies CASIQGRAGEIQETQYF. J is TRBJ2-5 and V is TRBV7-9, with TRBD2 matching 8 bases. The CDR3 consists of 17 residues. V shed 7 bases, J shed 2 bases, and the junction held 15 bases outside the gene matches. CDR1 SEHNR and CDR2 FQNEAQ come from the germline V gene (reference sequence).

CDR3 loop: CASSYGQGGKNIQYF. As DNA, the CDR3 is TGTGCCAGCAGCTATGGACAGGGAGGCAAAAACATTCAGTACTTC. The chain is built from TRBV7-2 and TRBJ2-4; the match to TRBD1 covers 8 bases. Germline-derived CDR1 and CDR2 are SGHTA and FQGNSA. J lost 3 bases, V lost 4 bases, and 5 bases had no gene match. The CDR3 covers 15 residues. Looking up the rest from reference TRBV7-2 and TRBJ2-4 gives the full variable domain: GAGVSQSPSNKVTEKGKDVELRCDPISGHTALYWYRQSLGQGLEFLIYFQGNSAPDKSGLPSDRFSAERTGGSVSTLTIQRTQQEDSAVYLCASSYGQGGKNIQYFGAGTRLSVL.